This record concerns one T cell receptor beta chain sequence. This entry comes from a study of control samples from healthy donors and cancer patients. Libraries were prepared by immunoSEQ multiplex PCR; TCRdb keeps only in-frame clonotypes and omits some of them. The table records fewer than 90,000 clones, 70% to 90% of them present only once. This CDR3 comprises 17 residues. After removal of 1 base from V and 1 base from J, the junction contained 5 bases not matched to a gene. Germline CDR1 LGHNA, CDR2 YNFKEQ. Sequenced material: blood. V is TRBV4-2 and J is TRBJ2-1; 9 positions agree with TRBD2. The clonotype originates from a woman aged 45-65 years in good health. The chain's CDR3 is CASSQASRGGSYNEQFF. The CDR3, as DNA: TGTGCCAGCAGCCAAGCATCGCGGGGGGGTTCCTACAATGAGCAGTTCTTC.